Listed here is a single T cell receptor (beta chain). Its antigen is unidentified. The data derive from a study of tissue T cells after allogeneic stem cell transplantation. Study-level results: Tissue-detected TCR repertoire was only partly captured by blood and spleen T cells.

TCRbeta CDR3 was sequenced at survey depth with template counts. Using immunoSEQ multiplex PCR, the repertoire was profiled, and TCRdb retains in-frame clones only, with some absent. This table has approximately 12,000 clones, about two thirds appearing once. This TCR derives from a woman aged 18 to 55 with breast cancer. The source material was tissue from the right colon, sampled at autopsy.

The CDR3 DNA follows: TGTGCCAGCAGTCGGCGGGGGTCTACTGAAGCTTTCTTT. This encodes CASSRRGSTEAFF. The chain links TRBV12-3 or TRBV12-4 to TRBJ1-1; the D gene is possibly TRBD1 (5 bases). The CDR3 runs to 13 residues. V lost 5 bases to trimming and J lost 5 bases, with 12 bases between them.